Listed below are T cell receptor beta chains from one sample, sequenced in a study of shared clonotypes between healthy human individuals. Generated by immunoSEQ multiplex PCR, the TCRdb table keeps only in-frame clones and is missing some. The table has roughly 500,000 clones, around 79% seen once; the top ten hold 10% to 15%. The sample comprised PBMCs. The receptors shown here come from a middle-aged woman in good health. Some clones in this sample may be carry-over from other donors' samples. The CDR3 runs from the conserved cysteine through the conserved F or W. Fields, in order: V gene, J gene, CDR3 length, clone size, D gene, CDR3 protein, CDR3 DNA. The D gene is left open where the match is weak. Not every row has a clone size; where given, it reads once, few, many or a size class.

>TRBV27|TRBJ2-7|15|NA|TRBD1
CASRQSRQGRSEQYF
TGTGCCAGCAGACAAAGCCGACAGGGGAGGTCCGAGCAGTACTTC
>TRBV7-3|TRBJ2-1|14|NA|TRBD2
CASSLSGGRDEQFF
TGTGCCAGCAGCTTATCTGGCGGGAGAGATGAGCAGTTCTTC
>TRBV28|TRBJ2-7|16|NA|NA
CASSRTDGTPYYEQYF
TGTGCCAGCAGTCGAACGGACGGTACCCCCTACTACGAGCAGTACTTC
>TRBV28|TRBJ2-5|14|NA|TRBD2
CAVPGGSGQETQYF
TGTGCCGTGCCGGGGGGGAGCGGCCAAGAGACCCAGTACTTC
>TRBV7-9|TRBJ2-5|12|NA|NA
CASSLTQETQYF
TGTGCCAGCAGCTTAACCCAAGAGACCCAGTACTTC
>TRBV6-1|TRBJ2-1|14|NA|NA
CASSGWGSYNEQFF
TGTGCCAGCAGTGGCTGGGGCTCCTACAATGAGCAGTTCTTC
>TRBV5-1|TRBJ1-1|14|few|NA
CASSLVAGNTEAFF
TGCGCCAGCAGCTTGGTCGCGGGTAACACTGAAGCTTTCTTT
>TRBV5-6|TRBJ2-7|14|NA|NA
CASSPLRGSYEQYF
TGTGCCAGCAGCCCCCTCCGTGGCTCCTACGAGCAGTACTTC
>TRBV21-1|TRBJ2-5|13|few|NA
CASSSRQQETQYF
TGTGCCAGCAGCTCCCGACAGCAAGAGACCCAGTACTTC
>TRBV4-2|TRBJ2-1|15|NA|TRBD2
CASSHTSGSGNEQFF
TGTGCCAGCAGCCATACTAGCGGGAGTGGGAATGAGCAGTTCTTC
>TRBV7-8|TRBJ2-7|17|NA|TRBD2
CASSLDLAGGLPYEQYF
TGTGCCAGCAGCTTAGACTTAGCGGGAGGCCTCCCCTACGAGCAGTACTTC
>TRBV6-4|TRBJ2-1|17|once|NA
CASSDCVPGDSYNEQFF
TGTGCCAGCAGTGATTGTGTTCCCGGGGACTCCTACAATGAGCAGTTCTTC
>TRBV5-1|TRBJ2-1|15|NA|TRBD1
CASSSGTVTYNEQFF
TGCGCCAGCAGCTCCGGGACAGTCACCTACAATGAGCAGTTCTTC
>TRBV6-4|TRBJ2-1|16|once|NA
CASRPDSVVQYNEQFF
TGTGCCAGCAGGCCCGACAGCGTCGTTCAATACAATGAGCAGTTCTTC
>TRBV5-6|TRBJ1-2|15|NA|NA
CASSLALFGRNGYTF
TGTGCCAGCAGCTTGGCTCTTTTTGGGAGGAATGGCTACACCTTC
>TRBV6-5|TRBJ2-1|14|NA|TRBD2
CASSLSGLYNEQFF
TGTGCCAGCAGTCTTAGCGGGCTTTACAATGAGCAGTTCTTC
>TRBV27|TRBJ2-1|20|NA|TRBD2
CASSLVGLAGGTPSYNEQFF
TGTGCCAGCAGTTTAGTAGGACTAGCGGGAGGCACGCCCTCCTACAATGAGCAGTTCTTC
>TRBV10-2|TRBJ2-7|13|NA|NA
CASSDGPSYEQYF
TGCGCCAGCAGTGATGGTCCCTCCTACGAGCAGTACTTC